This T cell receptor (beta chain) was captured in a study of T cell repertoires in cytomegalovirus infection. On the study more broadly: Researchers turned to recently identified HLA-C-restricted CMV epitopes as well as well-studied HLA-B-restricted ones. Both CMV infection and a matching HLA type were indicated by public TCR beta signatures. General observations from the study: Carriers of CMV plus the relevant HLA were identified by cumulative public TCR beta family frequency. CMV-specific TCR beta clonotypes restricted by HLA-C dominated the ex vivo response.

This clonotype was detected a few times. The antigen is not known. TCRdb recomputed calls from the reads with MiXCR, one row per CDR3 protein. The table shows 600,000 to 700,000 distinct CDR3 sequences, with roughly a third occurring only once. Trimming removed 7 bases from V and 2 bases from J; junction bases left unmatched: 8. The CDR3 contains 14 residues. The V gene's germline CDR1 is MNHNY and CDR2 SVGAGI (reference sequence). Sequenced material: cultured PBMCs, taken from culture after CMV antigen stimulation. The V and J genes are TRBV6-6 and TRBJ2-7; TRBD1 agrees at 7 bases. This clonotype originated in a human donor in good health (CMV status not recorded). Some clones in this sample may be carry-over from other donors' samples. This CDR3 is CASTRQGTPYEQYF. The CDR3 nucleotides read TGTGCCAGCACGCGACAGGGTACCCCCTACGAGCAGTACTTC.